Below are 15 T cell receptor beta chains sequenced from a single sample in a study of blood T cells in healthy people across ages. A second PCR, run for about 6 to 11 cycles, used a sample-barcoded 5' primer plus a J-beta primer mix. Using its own MiXCR run on the 5' RACE reads, TCRdb lists one record per CDR3 protein. There are approximately 700,000 distinct CDR3 sequences in the sample; approximately 31% occur only once, and about 16% lies in the top ten. Sample: blood. All receptors derive from an elderly woman in good health.

With respect to this clonotype: A much larger clone lies one base from this, so it may be a read error. This sequence joins TRBV2 and TRBJ2-7, with D uncertain. The CDR3 totals 11 residues. Trimming cost V 7 bases and J 7 bases, with 11 bases left between them. CDR1 is SNHLY, CDR2 FYNNEI, per germline. The DNA for the CDR3 is TGTGCCAGCAACTTCTACAATGAGCAGTACTTC. It is translated as CASNFYNEQYF.

This clonotype occurred a few times. V usage is TRBV25-1 and J usage is TRBJ1-2, with D unresolved. Trimming stripped 2 bases from V and 6 bases from J, with 4 bases between. Per the germline V gene, CDR1 is MGHDK and CDR2 is SYGVNS. The CDR3 extends over 11 amino acids. The CDR3: CASSEIDGYTF. CDR3 DNA sequence: TGTGCCAGCAGTGAAATAGATGGCTACACCTTC.

This clonotype has only a few counts. The chain uses TRBV10-3 and TRBJ2-7; 9 bases are a match to TRBD1. V was clipped by 3 bases and J by 2 bases; unmatched bases: 8. CDR3 length: 16 residues. The germline CDR1 and CDR2 sequences are ENHRY and SYGVKD. Here the CDR3 reads CAISDSGWDRAYEQYF. Written as DNA, the CDR3 is TGTGCCATCAGTGACTCAGGATGGGACAGGGCCTACGAGCAGTACTTC.

This clonotype was counted ten times or more. J is TRBJ2-1 and V is TRBV7-2; 10 positions match TRBD2. From germline, CDR1 is SGHTA and CDR2 FQGNSA. J was trimmed by 0 bases and V by 1 base; bases with no gene match: 9. The CDR3 is 19 residues long. The CDR3 loop reads CASSLVVLAGSRSYNEQFF. DNA for the CDR3: TGTGCCAGCAGCTTAGTGGTACTAGCGGGGTCGCGCTCCTACAATGAGCAGTTCTTC.

This clonotype was observed many times. The chain carries TRBV2 and TRBJ2-7; possibly TRBD2 for D (6 bases). The ends were cut back, 3 bases at V and 5 bases at J, with 14 bases in the middle. The germline V gene has CDR1 SNHLY and CDR2 FYNNEI. The CDR3 has 14 amino acids. CDR3 amino acids: CASSEASVTHEQYF. The DNA of the CDR3 is TGTGCCAGCAGTGAGGCTAGCGTAACCCACGAGCAGTACTTC.

Turning to this clonotype: An end of the junction does not agree with germline; a read error may underlie this. The V gene is TRBV9, the J gene TRBJ2-7; possible D gene TRBD1, 6 bases. Germline loops: CDR1 SGDLS, CDR2 YYNGEE. This CDR3 spans 14 amino acids. CDR3 loop: CASSPQGLPYGQYF. The CDR3 DNA is TGTGCCAGCAGCCCCCAGGGGCTCCCCTACGGGCAGTACTTC.

This clonotype has at least ten counts. This chain uses TRBV20-1 with TRBJ1-1, with D possibly TRBD1 on 6 matching bases. The germline V gene has CDR1 DFQATT and CDR2 SNEGSKA (reference sequence). Trimming removed 1 base at V and 0 bases at J, with 18 bases between. This CDR3 spans 17 amino acids. As DNA, the CDR3 is TGCAGTGCTAGAGGTTTGGGCGGGGGCAGGATGAACACTGAAGCTTTCTTT. Residues: CSARGLGGGRMNTEAFF.

The chain has TRBV20-1 and TRBJ1-1; 7 nucleotides match TRBD1. The V gene's germline CDR1 is DFQATT and CDR2 SNEGSKA (reference sequence). The CDR3 is made up of 14 amino acids. V was pared by 1 base and J by 8 bases, with 10 bases of the junction left unmatched. The CDR3 is CSARVPRGEGEAFF. Written as DNA, the CDR3 is TGCAGTGCTAGAGTCCCCAGGGGGGAAGGGGAAGCTTTCTTT.

This chain uses TRBV29-1 with TRBJ1-1; 7 positions agree with TRBD1. Germline loops: CDR1 SQVTM, CDR2 ANQGSEA. V lost 6 bases and J lost 3; bases outside the gene matches: 4. The CDR3 is made up of 12 amino acids. CDR3 region: CSVGQVDTEAFF. The DNA for the CDR3 is TGCAGCGTCGGACAGGTGGACACTGAAGCTTTCTTT.

V is TRBV20-1 and J is TRBJ2-1, with 7 bases identical to TRBD1. Germline loops: CDR1 DFQATT, CDR2 SNEGSKA (reference sequence). The V and J ends lost 3 bases and 6 bases, in that order; junction bases with no gene match: 2. The CDR3 runs 12 residues. The CDR3 nucleotides are TGCAGTGCTAGCCCAGGGGGCAATGAGCAGTTCTTC. Encoded protein: CSASPGGNEQFF.

This clonotype was counted at least ten times. The chain carries TRBV4-2 and TRBJ2-3; a weak D match, TRBD1 (6 bases). There are 17 residues in the CDR3. V was pared by 0 bases and J by 5 bases, with 18 bases between. Germline lookup yields CDR1 LGHNA and CDR2 YNFKEQ. The CDR3 region is CASSQESGHRAGDTQYF. The CDR3 DNA is TGTGCCAGCAGCCAAGAGTCGGGACACAGGGCGGGAGATACGCAGTATTTT.

The chain recombines TRBV4-1 with TRBJ1-1, with D tentatively TRBD1 (5 bases). CDR3 length equals 16 residues. The V gene lost 4 bases and the J gene lost 4 bases, with 19 bases spanning the gap. Germline assignment: CDR1 MGHRA and CDR2 YSYEKL. CDR3 protein: CASSPGSRAGGTEAFF. Here the CDR3 DNA reads TGCGCCAGCAGCCCCGGGAGCAGGGCCGGGGGCACTGAAGCTTTCTTT.

This clonotype was recorded at least ten times. The rearrangement uses TRBV6-1 and TRBJ2-3; 7 nucleotides line up with TRBD1. J gave up 4 bases and V 5 bases, and 12 bases lay outside the gene matches. The germline V gene has CDR1 MNHNS and CDR2 SASEGT. CDR3 length equals 16 residues. CDR3 sequence reads: CASSKDRPGVADTQYF. The CDR3 DNA is TGTGCCAGCAGTAAGGACAGGCCAGGTGTAGCAGATACGCAGTATTTT.

This clonotype was found a few times. The chain joins TRBV28 to TRBJ1-5; 9 bases line up with TRBD1. The germline CDR1 and CDR2 sequences are MDHEN and SYDVKM. The CDR3 runs 16 residues. The trim removed 3 bases at V and 0 bases at J, leaving 3 bases unmatched. CDR3 bases: TGTGCCAGCAGTTTCCTGACAGGGGGTAGCAATCAGCCCCAGCATTTT. It encodes CASSFLTGGSNQPQHF.

This clonotype was seen ten or more times. It may be a read error: a sequence one base away is much more abundant. The V and J genes are TRBV20-1 and TRBJ2-1; D gene ambiguous. Gene TRBJ2-7 matches the end of the DNA better, so the J call may be wrong. Germline CDR1 reads DFQATT; CDR2 reads SNEGSKA (reference sequence). CDR3 length equals 14 residues. The CDR3 reads CSARHPRTYNEQYF. In DNA, the CDR3 is TGCAGTGCTAGACACCCCAGGACCTACAATGAGCAGTACTTC.